A selection of T cell receptor beta chains follows, all from one sample in a study of cytomegalovirus exposure and HLA in healthy donors. Measured with immunoSEQ multiplex PCR; TCRdb has only the in-frame clones, and not every one. The sample contains 110,000 to 150,000 clones, 75% to 90% of which appear only once. The sequenced material came from PBMCs. These receptors came from a female donor in good health and CMV-seronegative. CDR3s include the opening cysteine and the closing phenylalanine or tryptophan. The order of the fields is clone size, D gene, V gene, J gene, CDR3 DNA, CDR3 protein. A D gene is named only where the DNA matches it firmly. Expanded clones get a size class; other rows say once, few or many, or leave the size out.

clone_size: few; d_call: .; v_call: TRBV4-1; j_call: TRBJ1-4; cdr3_nt: TGCGCCAGCAGCGCTTACGGGTCTAATGAAAAACTGTTTTTT; cdr3_aa: CASSAYGSNEKLFF
clone_size: .; d_call: TRBD2; v_call: TRBV11-2; j_call: TRBJ2-5; cdr3_nt: TGTGCCAGCAGCTTTAGCGGGGCCTATAAAGAGACCCAGTACTTC; cdr3_aa: CASSFSGAYKETQYF
clone_size: once; d_call: TRBD1; v_call: TRBV5-6; j_call: TRBJ1-3; cdr3_nt: TGTGCCAGCAGCTCCCGGGACAGGGGCTCTGGAAACACCATATATTTT; cdr3_aa: CASSSRDRGSGNTIYF
clone_size: .; d_call: TRBD2; v_call: TRBV11-2; j_call: TRBJ2-7; cdr3_nt: TGTGCCAGCAGCTCACTAGCGGGAGATAACGAGCAGTACTTC; cdr3_aa: CASSSLAGDNEQYF
clone_size: once; d_call: .; v_call: TRBV29-1; j_call: TRBJ2-3; cdr3_nt: TGCAGCGCCGTTGAAAGCCCCTTGGATACGCAGTATTTT; cdr3_aa: CSAVESPLDTQYF
clone_size: .; d_call: .; v_call: TRBV28; j_call: TRBJ1-1; cdr3_nt: TGTGCCAGCAGTCCCCCCCTGGGCCCAAGGACTGAAGCTTTCTTT; cdr3_aa: CASSPPLGPRTEAFF
clone_size: .; d_call: .; v_call: TRBV6-5; j_call: TRBJ1-1; cdr3_nt: TGTGCCAGCAGTTACTCGCTGGAGACTGAAGCTTTCTTT; cdr3_aa: CASSYSLETEAFF
clone_size: .; d_call: .; v_call: TRBV11-3; j_call: TRBJ1-5; cdr3_nt: TGTGCCAGCAGCCGGACACGGTATAGCAATCAGCCCCAGCATTTT; cdr3_aa: CASSRTRYSNQPQHF
clone_size: .; d_call: TRBD2; v_call: TRBV11-2; j_call: TRBJ2-1; cdr3_nt: TGTGCCAGCAGCCCATGGACTAGCGGGGCCAGCTCCTACAATGAGCAGTTCTTC; cdr3_aa: CASSPWTSGASSYNEQFF
clone_size: .; d_call: TRBD1; v_call: TRBV6-5; j_call: TRBJ2-1; cdr3_nt: TGTGCCAGCAGTTACGCCGGGACAGGGTGGGATGAGCAGTTCTTC; cdr3_aa: CASSYAGTGWDEQFF
clone_size: once; d_call: TRBD1; v_call: TRBV19; j_call: TRBJ2-7; cdr3_nt: TGTGCCAGTAGTCCGGGACAGAGAGTCTACGAGCAGTACTTC; cdr3_aa: CASSPGQRVYEQYF